This T cell receptor beta chain is drawn from a study of T cell clonality in common variable immunodeficiency. Study observations and caveats: Patient heterogeneity in the CVID cohort limited correlations between repertoire features and clinical complications. Compared with healthy controls, CVID subjects showed increased TCRbeta clonality, mostly in about a third. Compared with controls, CVID subjects had fewer shared TCRbeta clones. Common variable immunodeficiency TCR beta sequences reportedly had fewer deletions and N-nucleotide insertions.

This clone was recorded many times. Its antigen is still unknown. The read comes to an end 3 residues before the CDR3 does, leaving the germline J gene to fill in the end. Sequencing was performed with immunoSEQ multiplex PCR; in TCRdb, only in-frame clones are kept and a portion is missing. The sample has about 66,000 clones, none seen only once. V gave up 2 bases and J gave up 1 base; unmatched junction bases: 4. Germline V CDR1 and CDR2: SGHDN, FVKESK. The CDR3 contains 15 residues. Sequencing was performed on peripheral blood mononuclear cells. The TCR sequence derives from a person aged 18 to 75 in good health. This chain connects TRBV14 to TRBJ2-7; 8 bases are a match to TRBD2. This CDR3 reads CASSQTGTRSYEQYF. The covered CDR3 bases are TGTGCCAGCAGCCAAACAGGGACTAGATCCTACGAG.